This T cell receptor beta chain was identified in a study of cytomegalovirus exposure and HLA in healthy donors. Notes on the study in general: An analysis was carried out at a later point. It showed that HLA-associated TCR beta chains were more clonally expanded than equally common non-associated chains. The authors assumed roughly uniform sequencing depth across donors for presence/absence analyses.

PCR employed 60 Vbeta and 13 Jbeta primers. The protocol was immunoSEQ multiplex PCR, while the TCRdb copy is restricted to in-frame clones and leaves out a portion. The table has around 160,000 clones, around 80% seen once. V shed 0 bases and J 5 bases; nucleotides not matched to a gene: 9. CDR3 length: 17 amino acids. Germline CDR1 SGHRS, CDR2 YFSETQ. Regarding this clone: Its specificity is unknown.

What was sequenced was PBMCs. The chain uses TRBV5-1 and TRBJ1-5, with TRBD1 identical over 9 bases. This sequence was found in a male donor in good health and CMV-seronegative. The CDR3 DNA reads as TGCGCCAGCAGCTTGGAGCCGGGACAGGGCCCCCATCAGCCCCAGCATTTT. Translating gives CASSLEPGQGPHQPQHF.